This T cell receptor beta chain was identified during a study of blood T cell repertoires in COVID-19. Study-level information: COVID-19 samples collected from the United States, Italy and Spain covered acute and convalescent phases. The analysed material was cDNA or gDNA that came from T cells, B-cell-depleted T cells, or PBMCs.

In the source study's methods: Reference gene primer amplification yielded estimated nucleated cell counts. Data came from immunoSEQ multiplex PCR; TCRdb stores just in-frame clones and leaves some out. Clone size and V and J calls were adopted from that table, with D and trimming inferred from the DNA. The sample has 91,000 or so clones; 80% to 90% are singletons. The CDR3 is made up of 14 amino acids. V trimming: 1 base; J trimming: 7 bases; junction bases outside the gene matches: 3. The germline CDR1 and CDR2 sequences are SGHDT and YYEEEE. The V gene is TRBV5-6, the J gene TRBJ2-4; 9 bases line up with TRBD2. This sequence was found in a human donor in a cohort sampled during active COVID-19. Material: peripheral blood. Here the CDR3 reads CASSLMAGGNIQYF. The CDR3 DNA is TGTGCCAGCAGCTTGATGGCGGGGGGGAACATTCAGTACTTC.